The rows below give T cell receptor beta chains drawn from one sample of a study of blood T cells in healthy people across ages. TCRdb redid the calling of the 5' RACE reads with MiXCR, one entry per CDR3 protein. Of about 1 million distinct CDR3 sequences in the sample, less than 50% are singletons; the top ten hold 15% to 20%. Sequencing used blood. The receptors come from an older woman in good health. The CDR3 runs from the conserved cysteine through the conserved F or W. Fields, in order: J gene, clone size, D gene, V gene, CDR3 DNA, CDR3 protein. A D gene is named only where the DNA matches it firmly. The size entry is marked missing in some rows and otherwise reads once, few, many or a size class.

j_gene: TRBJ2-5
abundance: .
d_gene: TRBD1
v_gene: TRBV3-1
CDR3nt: TGTGCCAGCAGCAAGGACAGGGGGCGCAACAATGAGCAGTACTTC
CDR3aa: CASSKDRGRNNEQYF

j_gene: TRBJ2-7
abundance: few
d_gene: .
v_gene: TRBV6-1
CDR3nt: TGTGCCAGCAGTGAAGCTGGATACGGCTCCTACGAGCAGTACTTC
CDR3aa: CASSEAGYGSYEQYF

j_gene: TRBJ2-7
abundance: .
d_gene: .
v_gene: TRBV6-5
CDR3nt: TGTGCCAGCAGTTACTGGCCCGAGCAGTACTTC
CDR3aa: CASSYWPEQYF

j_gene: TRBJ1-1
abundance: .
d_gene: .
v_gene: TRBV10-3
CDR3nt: TGTGCCATCACTCAAGGACAACTGATGAACACTGAAGCTTTCTTT
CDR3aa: CAITQGQLMNTEAFF

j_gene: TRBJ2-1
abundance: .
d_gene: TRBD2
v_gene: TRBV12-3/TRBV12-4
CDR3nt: TGTGCCAGCAGTTCCCCGGGGGGGATCTACGAGCAGTTCTTC
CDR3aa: CASSSPGGIYEQFF

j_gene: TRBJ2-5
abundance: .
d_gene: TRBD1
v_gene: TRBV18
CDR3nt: TGTGCCAGCTCACCACGACAGGGCGACCAAGAGACCCAGTACTTC
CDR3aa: CASSPRQGDQETQYF

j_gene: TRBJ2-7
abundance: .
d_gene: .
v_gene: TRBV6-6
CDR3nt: TGTGCCAGCAGTCGCCTAAATGGGGATGAGCAGTACTTC
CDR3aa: CASSRLNGDEQYF

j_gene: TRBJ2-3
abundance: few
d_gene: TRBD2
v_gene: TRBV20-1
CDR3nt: TGCAGTGCTAGTATATCGACTAGCGGACTCGCAGATACGCAGTATTTT
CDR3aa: CSASISTSGLADTQYF

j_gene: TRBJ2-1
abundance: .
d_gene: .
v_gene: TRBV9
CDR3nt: TGTGCCAGCAGCGTAGCCGGGATAACCTACAATGAGCAGTTCTTC
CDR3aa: CASSVAGITYNEQFF

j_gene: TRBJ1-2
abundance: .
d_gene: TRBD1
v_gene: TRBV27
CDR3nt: TGTGCCAGCAGTTTGGACGGGACAGCGCAGCGCAACTATGGCTACACCTTC
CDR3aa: CASSLDGTAQRNYGYTF

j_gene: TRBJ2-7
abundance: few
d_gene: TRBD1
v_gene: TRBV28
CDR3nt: TGTGCCAGCAGAACCTGGAGGACAGGGGACGACGAGCAGTACTTC
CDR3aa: CASRTWRTGDDEQYF

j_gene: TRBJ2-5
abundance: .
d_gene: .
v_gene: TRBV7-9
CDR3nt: TGTGCCAGCAGCTCCCTCGCGGGGACGGGCAAAGAGACCCAGTACTTC
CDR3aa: CASSSLAGTGKETQYF

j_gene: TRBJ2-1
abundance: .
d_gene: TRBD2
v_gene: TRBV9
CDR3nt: TGTGCCAGCAGCCCCCGAGGGACTAGCGCTTACAATGAGCAGTTCTTC
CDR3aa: CASSPRGTSAYNEQFF

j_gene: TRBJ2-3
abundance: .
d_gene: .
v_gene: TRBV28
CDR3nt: .
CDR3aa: CASSTSTSGSGDTQYF

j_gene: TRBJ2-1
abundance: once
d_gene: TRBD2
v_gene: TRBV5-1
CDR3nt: TGTGCCAGCAGCTTGGGGGGGACCCTGTACAATGAGCAGTTCTTC
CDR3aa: CASSLGGTLYNEQFF

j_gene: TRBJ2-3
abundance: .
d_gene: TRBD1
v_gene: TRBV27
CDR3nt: TGTGCCAGCAGTTTATGGTCAGGGGGCTCAGATACGCAGTATTTT
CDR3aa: CASSLWSGGSDTQYF

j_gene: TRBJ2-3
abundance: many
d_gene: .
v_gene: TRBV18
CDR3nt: TGTGCCAGCAGCCCCCCGGGCGTTGGCACAGATACGCAGTATTTT
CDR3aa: CASSPPGVGTDTQYF

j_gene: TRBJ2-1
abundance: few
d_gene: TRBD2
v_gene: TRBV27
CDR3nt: TGTGCCAGCAGTTCTCACCCTAGCGGGAGATGGAATGAGCAGTTCTTC
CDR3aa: CASSSHPSGRWNEQFF

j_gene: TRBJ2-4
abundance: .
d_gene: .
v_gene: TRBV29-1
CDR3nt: TGCAGCGTTGAAGTGGTCAGGGGGGACATTCAGTACTTC
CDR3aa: CSVEVVRGDIQYF

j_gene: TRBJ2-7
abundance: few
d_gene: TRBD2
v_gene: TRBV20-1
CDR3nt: TGCAGTGCTACCGGGACTAGCGGCTACGAGCAGTACTTC
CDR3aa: CSATGTSGYEQYF

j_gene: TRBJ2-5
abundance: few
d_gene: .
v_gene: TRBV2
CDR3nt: TGTGCCAGCAGTGACGAGGCAGATGGAGAGACCCAGTACTTC
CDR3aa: CASSDEADGETQYF

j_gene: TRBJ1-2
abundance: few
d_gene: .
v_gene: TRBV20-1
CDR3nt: TGCAGTGCTAGAGCGTACAGCTTGGATGGCTACACCTTC
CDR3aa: CSARAYSLDGYTF

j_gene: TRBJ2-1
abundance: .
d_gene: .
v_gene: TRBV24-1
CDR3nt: TGTGCCACGGGACGGAACAATGAGCAGTTCTTC
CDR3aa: CATGRNNEQFF

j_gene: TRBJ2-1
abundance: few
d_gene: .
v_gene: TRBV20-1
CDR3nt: TGCAGTGCTAGAGAGCGCCGGGGACTTCCCCCCTACAATGAGCAGTTCTTC
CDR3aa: CSARERRGLPPYNEQFF

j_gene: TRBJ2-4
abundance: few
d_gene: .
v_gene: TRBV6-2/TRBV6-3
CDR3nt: TGTGCCAGCAGTACGCGGGTAAACATTCAGTACTTC
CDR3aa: CASSTRVNIQYF

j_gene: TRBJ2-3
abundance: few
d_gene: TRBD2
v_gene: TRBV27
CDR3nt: TGTGCCAGCAGTTTATTTGCGGGAGGGATCACAGATACGCAGTATTTT
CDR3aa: CASSLFAGGITDTQYF

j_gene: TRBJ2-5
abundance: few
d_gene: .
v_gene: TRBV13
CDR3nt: TGTGCCAGCAGATCCCAGGGTGCGGAGACCCAGTACTTC
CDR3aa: CASRSQGAETQYF

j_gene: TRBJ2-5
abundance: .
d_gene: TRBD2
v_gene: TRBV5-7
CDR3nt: TGTGCCAGCAGCTTTGTAGCGGGAGAGGGAGAGACCCAGTACTTC
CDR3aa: CASSFVAGEGETQYF

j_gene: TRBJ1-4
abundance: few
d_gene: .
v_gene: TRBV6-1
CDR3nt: TGTGCCAGCACCGCGGGTGAAAAACTGTTTTTT
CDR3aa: CASTAGEKLFF

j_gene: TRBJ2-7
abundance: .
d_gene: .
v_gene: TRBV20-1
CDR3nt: TGCAGTGCTAGAGGCTCAGTGCTAACCTACGAGCAGTACTTC
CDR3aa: CSARGSVLTYEQYF

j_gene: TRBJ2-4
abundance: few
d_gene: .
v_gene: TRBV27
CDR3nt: TGTGCCAGCCTTCCCCGTCTGGGGGATGAAAACATTCAGTACTTC
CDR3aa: CASLPRLGDENIQYF

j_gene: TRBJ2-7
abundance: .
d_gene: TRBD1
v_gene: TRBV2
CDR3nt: TGTGCCAGCAGTGGCAGGGGGCTCTACGAGCAGTACTTC
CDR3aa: CASSGRGLYEQYF

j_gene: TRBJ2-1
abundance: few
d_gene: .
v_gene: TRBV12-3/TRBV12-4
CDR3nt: TGTGCCAGCAGTTCTCTGACGGGAATATACAATGAGCAGTTCTTC
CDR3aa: CASSSLTGIYNEQFF

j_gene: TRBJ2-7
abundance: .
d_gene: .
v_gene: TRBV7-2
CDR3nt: TGTGCCAGCAGTCCCTCTCGCTCAGGGCAGTACTTC
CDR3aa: CASSPSRSGQYF

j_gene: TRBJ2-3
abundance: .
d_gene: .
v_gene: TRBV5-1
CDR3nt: TGCGCCAGCAGCCCTCGGGGATCCACCACAGATACGCAGTATTTT
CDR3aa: CASSPRGSTTDTQYF

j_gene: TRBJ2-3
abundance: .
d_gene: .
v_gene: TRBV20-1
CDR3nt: TGCAGTGCTAGCGGAACCGGGGCAAATCCTACAGATACGCAGTATTTT
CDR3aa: CSASGTGANPTDTQYF

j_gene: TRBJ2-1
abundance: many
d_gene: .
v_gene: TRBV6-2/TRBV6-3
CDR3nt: TGTGCCAGCAGTTACTCGGACTACTACAATGAGCAGTTCTTC
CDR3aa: CASSYSDYYNEQFF

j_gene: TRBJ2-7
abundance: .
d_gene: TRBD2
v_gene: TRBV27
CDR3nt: TGTGCCAGCAGTTTAAGAGCGGGAGAGGCCTACGAGCAGTACTTC
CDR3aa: CASSLRAGEAYEQYF

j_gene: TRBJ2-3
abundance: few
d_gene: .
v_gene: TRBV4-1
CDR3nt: TGCGCCAGCAGCCAAAGGGACTCAACTAGCACAGATACGCAGTATTTT
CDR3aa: CASSQRDSTSTDTQYF

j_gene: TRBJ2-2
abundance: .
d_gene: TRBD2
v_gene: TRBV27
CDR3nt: TGTGCCAGCAGTTTGCCGGGACTACTGAGCACCGGGGAGCTGTTTTTT
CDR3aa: CASSLPGLLSTGELFF

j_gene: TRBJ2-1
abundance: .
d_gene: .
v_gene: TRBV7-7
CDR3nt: TGTGCCAGCAGCGTCGCGGGGTCAGATGAGCAGTTCTTC
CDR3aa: CASSVAGSDEQFF

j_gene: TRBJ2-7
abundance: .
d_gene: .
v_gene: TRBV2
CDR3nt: TGTGCCAGCAGTGAAGGGCAGGCGTGGCAGTACTTC
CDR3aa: CASSEGQAWQYF

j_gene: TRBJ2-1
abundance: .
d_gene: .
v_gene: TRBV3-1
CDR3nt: TGTGCCAGCAGCCGTGCAGGGTCGGGGGCAGATGAGCAGTTCTTC
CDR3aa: CASSRAGSGADEQFF

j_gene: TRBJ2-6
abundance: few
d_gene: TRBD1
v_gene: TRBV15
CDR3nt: TGTGCCACCAGCGGACAGGGGTCTGGGGCCAACGTCCTGACTTTC
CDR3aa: CATSGQGSGANVLTF

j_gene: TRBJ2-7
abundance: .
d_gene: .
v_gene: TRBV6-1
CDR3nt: TGTGCCAGCAGTGAAGCGCTCAGGGGTCCAAGCTCCTACGAGCAGTACTTC
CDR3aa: CASSEALRGPSSYEQYF

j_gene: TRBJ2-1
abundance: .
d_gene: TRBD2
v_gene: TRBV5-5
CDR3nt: TGTGCCAGCAGCATACGGGGGGGTGTAGCCTACAATGAGCAGTTCTTC
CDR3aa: CASSIRGGVAYNEQFF

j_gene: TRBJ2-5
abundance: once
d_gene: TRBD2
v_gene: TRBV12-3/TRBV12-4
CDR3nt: TGTGCCAGCAGTCCAGACCCCCCTCTAGCGGGAGTAGGGAATGAGCAGTACTTC
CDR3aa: CASSPDPPLAGVGNEQYF

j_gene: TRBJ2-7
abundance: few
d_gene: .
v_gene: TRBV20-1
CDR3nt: TGCAGTGCTAGTGATCCTGGGACCGAGCAGTACTTC
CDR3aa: CSASDPGTEQYF

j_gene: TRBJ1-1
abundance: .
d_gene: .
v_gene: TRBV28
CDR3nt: TGTGCCAGCAGTTTATCATGGGGGTTGAACACTGAAGCTTTCTTT
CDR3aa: CASSLSWGLNTEAFF

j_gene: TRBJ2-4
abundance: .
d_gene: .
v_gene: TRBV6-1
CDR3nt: TGTGCCAGCAGTGAGCCCTCCTGGGAGCAGTACTTC
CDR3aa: CASSEPSWEQYF

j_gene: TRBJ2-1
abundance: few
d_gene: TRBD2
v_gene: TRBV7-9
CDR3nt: TGTGCCAGCAGCTTAGTGGGACTAGCGGGAGGGTTCAATGAGCAGTTCTTC
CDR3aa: CASSLVGLAGGFNEQFF

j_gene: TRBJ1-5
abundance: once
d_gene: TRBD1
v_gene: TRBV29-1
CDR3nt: TGCAGCTGCGGGGACAGGGGGCGAGAGCCCCAGCATTTT
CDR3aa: CSCGDRGREPQHF

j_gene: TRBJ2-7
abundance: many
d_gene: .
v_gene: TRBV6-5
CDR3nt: TGTGCCAGCAGGGATCTAGGCGGAGGAACCTACGAGCAGTACTTC
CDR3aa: CASRDLGGGTYEQYF

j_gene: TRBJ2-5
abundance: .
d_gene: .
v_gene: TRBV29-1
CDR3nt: TGCAGCGTTGAGTCGTGGGCCCAAGAGACCCAGTACTTC
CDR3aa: CSVESWAQETQYF

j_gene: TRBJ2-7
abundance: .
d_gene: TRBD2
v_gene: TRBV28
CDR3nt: TGTGCCAGCAGTCCCCCGGGTAGCGGGAGCCACGAGCAGTACTTC
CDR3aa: CASSPPGSGSHEQYF